This T cell receptor (beta chain) was observed in a study of pediatric ulcerative colitis. Germline-derived CDR1 and CDR2 are MDHEN and SYDVKM. This CDR3 has 14 residues. V shed 6 bases, J shed 11 bases, and the junction held 15 bases outside the gene matches. The blood sample was taken during the colonoscopy visit. Using immunoSEQ multiplex PCR, the repertoire was profiled, and TCRdb retains in-frame clones only, with some absent. The data show roughly 54,000 clones, 85% to 90% seen once. The receptor's source is a boy younger than 18 who was a control in a study of pediatric ulcerative colitis. Sequenced input: blood. This chain uses TRBV28 with TRBJ2-5, with 7 bases matching TRBD2. CDR3 bases: TGTGCCAGCAGGATACTAGCGCCCAAATTGGAGCAGTACTTC. Translation: CASRILAPKLEQYF.